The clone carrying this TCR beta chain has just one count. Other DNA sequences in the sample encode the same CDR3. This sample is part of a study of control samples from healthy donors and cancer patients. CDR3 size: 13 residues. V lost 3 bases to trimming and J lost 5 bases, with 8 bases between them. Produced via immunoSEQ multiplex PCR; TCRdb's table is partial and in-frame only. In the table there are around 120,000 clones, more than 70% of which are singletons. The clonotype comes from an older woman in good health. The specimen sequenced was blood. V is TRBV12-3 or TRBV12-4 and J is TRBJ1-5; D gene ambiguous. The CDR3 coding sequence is TGTGCCAGCAGTTTGGCCGGCGATCAGCCCCAGCATTTT. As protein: CASSLAGDQPQHF.